The clone carrying this T cell receptor (beta chain) has only a few counts. Its antigen is unknown. TCRdb reprocessed the 5' RACE reads with MiXCR, giving one entry per CDR3 protein. The sample contains over 150,000 distinct CDR3 sequences, less than 9% of which appear only once. This sample was taken from a study of T cells after yellow fever vaccination. Germline V CDR1 and CDR2: DFQATT, SNEGSKA (reference sequence). V trimming: 5 bases; J trimming: 4 bases; junction bases outside the gene matches: 4. The CDR3 has 14 residues. Findings and limits, study-wide: On re-exposure, the response was weaker but peaked faster, at day 5 versus 15. A minor fraction of clonotypes spanned both CD4 and CD8 compartments.

This clonotype originated in a man aged 18-30 years who received the YFV17D yellow fever vaccine. The rearrangement joins TRBV20-1 to TRBJ2-1; TRBD2 aligns across 11 bases. The sequencing here drew on CD4+ T cells sorted from PBMCs, taken around 5 days after the first yellow fever vaccination. In DNA, the CDR3 is TGCAGTGCTCAGACTAGCGGGGAGTACAATGAGCAGTTCTTC. Encoded protein: CSAQTSGEYNEQFF.